The T cell receptor beta chain under discussion was sequenced for a study of T cell changes during pregnancy in multiple sclerosis. Sequenced by immunoSEQ multiplex PCR; TCRdb stores in-frame clones only, minus some. This table has 42,000 or so clones, about 90% appearing once. This CDR3 comprises 15 residues. Germline V CDR1 and CDR2: LGHNA, YSLEER. V was cut by 0 bases and J by 4 bases, with 12 bases left in between. Source: CD4+ T cells from peripheral blood mononuclear cells, taken after pregnancy. The sequence was collected from a female donor with multiple sclerosis, enrolled in a pregnancy study. This chain connects TRBV4-3 to TRBJ1-2; D is unclear. Here the CDR3 reads CASSQESEGFYGYTF. The CDR3 nucleotides read TGCGCCAGCAGCCAAGAATCGGAGGGCTTCTATGGCTACACCTTC.